The source of this TCR beta chain is a study of shared clonotypes between healthy human individuals. Points from the study as a whole: Clonotypes which were not shared had lower generation probabilities than clonotypes that all four donors shared.

Note on this clone: Its antigen is not known.

Naivety among CD8 cells was defined by CD45RO negativity and positive CCR7 selection, thereby excluding terminally differentiated effector memory CD45RA+ cells. Tens of thousands of T cell genomes, or approximately 190 ng DNA, went into the sorted-subset replicate PCRs. The protocol was immunoSEQ multiplex PCR, while the TCRdb copy is restricted to in-frame clones and leaves out a portion. Here the sample spans roughly 1,800,000 clones, about 95% being singletons. The CDR3 totals 16 residues. The V gene end was trimmed by 5 bases and the J gene end by 5 bases; junction bases not matched to a gene: 12. Germline V CDR1 and CDR2: SNHLY, FYNNEI.

The sequence came from a man aged 18 to 29 in good health. Sequencing input: naive CD8+ T cells sorted from blood. This chain uses TRBV2 with TRBJ2-3; 8 nucleotides agree with TRBD2. Written as DNA, the CDR3 is TGTGCCAGCAGTTCTACAACGGGGGGGGCAATAGATACGCAGTATTTT. Translation gives CASSSTTGGAIDTQYF.